These 26 T cell receptor beta chains originate from one sample sequenced in a study of CD8+ T cells in alopecia areata. TCR sequencing used cDNA made by reverse transcription of extracted RNA. Sequencing used immunoSEQ multiplex PCR; TCRdb keeps in-frame clones, though not all of them. The sample gives some 120,000 clones, around 50% of which show up once; 4.5% is in the top ten. This specimen consisted of CD4+ T cells sorted from blood, obtained at week 0. All receptors derive from a human donor with alopecia areata.

CDR3 sequence: CASSQDRGVAFF. In nucleotides, the CDR3 is TGCGCCAGCAGCCAGGACAGGGGGGTAGCTTTCTTT. The chain combines TRBV5-1 with TRBJ1-1; 10 positions match TRBD1. Germline V lookup: CDR1 SGHRS, CDR2 YFSETQ. This CDR3 is built from 12 residues. After removal of 4 bases from V and 10 bases from J, the junction contained 4 bases not matched to a gene.

V gene TRBV5-1 combines with J gene TRBJ1-4; D unclear. The V gene's germline CDR1 is SGHRS and CDR2 YFSETQ. The V and J ends lost 0 bases and 7 bases respectively, with 13 bases between them. This CDR3 comprises 15 residues. CDR3 in DNA: TGCGCCAGCAGCTTGGGGGGAGTTAGTAGTGAAAAACTGTTTTTT. It specifies CASSLGGVSSEKLFF.

The rearrangement links TRBV5-1 to TRBJ2-7; D might be TRBD2 (6 bases). This CDR3 spans 14 amino acids. Per germline, CDR1 SGHRS and CDR2 YFSETQ. V dropped 3 bases and J dropped 2 bases, with 12 bases sitting between them. The CDR3 bases are TGCGCCAGCAGCTGGGTTGCGGGGCCCTACGAGCAGTACTTC. Translation gives CASSWVAGPYEQYF.

V and J are TRBV6-5 and TRBJ2-7; 8 bases match TRBD2. The CDR3 is 14 residues long. Germline lookup yields CDR1 MNHEY and CDR2 SVGAGI. The trim removed 6 bases at V and 7 bases at J, leaving 11 bases unmatched. The CDR3 nucleotides are TGTGCCAGCAGATCCGGGACTAGGAGATCGGAGCAGTACTTC. It encodes CASRSGTRRSEQYF.

A single count supports this clone. The chain links TRBV23-1 to TRBJ2-3; D unclear. TRBV23-1 is treated as an ORF (open reading frame) with a function not yet certain. This CDR3 is built from 15 residues. The V end was cut by 1 base, the J end by 2 bases, with 10 bases between. In DNA form, the CDR3 reads TGCGCCAGCAGTCAATATCAACAGTACACAGATACGCAGTATTTT. Protein sequence: CASSQYQQYTDTQYF.

The genes are TRBV27 and TRBJ2-6, with D perhaps TRBD2 (6 bases). CDR1 MNHEY and CDR2 SMNVEV come from the germline V gene (reference sequence). This CDR3 contains 16 residues. With 5 bases removed from V and 4 bases from J, the gap between germline ends came to 15 bases. The CDR3, as DNA: TGTGCCAGCAGTCCCCCCCCGGGACTGGGGGCCAACGTCCTGACTTTC. Translated: CASSPPPGLGANVLTF.

The chain couples TRBV2 to TRBJ1-5; D ambiguous. Trimming took 5 bases from V and 4 from J, leaving 9 bases between them. The CDR3 sequence is 13 residues long. Looked up from germline, CDR1 is SNHLY and CDR2 is FYNNEI. The CDR3 DNA reads TGTGCCAGCAGTACAGTTTCAAATCAGCCCCAGCATTTT. This translates into CASSTVSNQPQHF.

V and J are TRBV5-1 and TRBJ2-1; 9 bases map to TRBD1. CDR1 and CDR2 from the germline V gene are SGHRS and YFSETQ. With 1 base clipped from V and 3 bases from J, the junction kept 5 bases outside the gene matches. The CDR3 is 16 residues long. CDR3 protein: CASSLMTGGIYNEQFF. In nucleotides, the CDR3 is TGCGCCAGCAGCTTGATGACAGGGGGAATCTACAATGAGCAGTTCTTC.

This clone was found a few times. This chain uses TRBV18 with TRBJ2-7; 14 bases map to TRBD2. The CDR3 is made up of 14 amino acids. V gave up 6 bases and J gave up 7 bases; unmatched junction bases: 5. Per the germline V gene, CDR1 is KGHSH and CDR2 is LQKENI. CDR3 DNA: TGTGCCAGCTCCCCGGGACTAGCGGGGGAAGAGCAGTACTTC. As protein: CASSPGLAGEEQYF.

This rearrangement joins TRBV4-2 to TRBJ1-5; TRBD1 matches at 9 bases. Losses at the gene ends were 5 bases for V and 3 bases for J; bases not matched to a gene: 5. Per the germline V gene, CDR1 is LGHNA and CDR2 is YNFKEQ. CDR3 length equals 15 residues. For the CDR3, the DNA is TGTGCCAGCAGCGACCGGGACAGGGACAATCAGCCCCAGCATTTT. Its protein is CASSDRDRDNQPQHF.

This clone was observed a single time. This chain joins TRBV6-5 and TRBJ2-7, with D uncertain. This CDR3 region has 15 residues. Germline V gene sequence: CDR1 MNHEY, CDR2 SVGAGI. Trimming took off 7 bases at V and 2 bases at J, with 18 bases between the two ends. The CDR3 loop reads CASKLSYAQTYEQYF. The CDR3 DNA sequence: TGTGCCAGCAAACTCAGCTATGCCCAAACCTACGAGCAGTACTTC.

This chain joins TRBV15 and TRBJ2-5, with 8 bases lining up with TRBD1. The end of the DNA is better explained by TRBJ2-7, so the J call may be wrong. CDR1 and CDR2 (germline): LNHNV, YYDKDF (reference sequence). The CDR3 loop spans 17 amino acids. The CDR3 loop is CATSRDQGARSSYEQYF. The CDR3 bases are TGTGCCACCAGCAGAGATCAGGGGGCCCGTTCCTCATACGAGCAGTACTTC.

The chain has TRBV18 and TRBJ2-1; possibly TRBD2 for D (6 bases). CDR1 and CDR2 from the germline V gene are KGHSH and LQKENI. The CDR3 loop spans 16 amino acids. The ends were cut back, 2 bases at V and 5 bases at J, with 16 bases in the middle. This chain's CDR3 is CASSPLPGPGDNEQFF. CDR3 nucleotide sequence: TGTGCCAGCTCACCATTACCGGGACCGGGAGACAATGAGCAGTTCTTC.

The V and J genes are TRBV5-1 and TRBJ2-5; 11 nucleotides line up with TRBD1. In germline, CDR1 is SGHRS, CDR2 YFSETQ. The trim removed 2 bases at V and 2 bases at J, leaving 5 bases unmatched. CDR3 length: 16 residues. The CDR3 bases are TGCGCCAGCAGCTTAACGGGACAGGGGGTTCAAGAGACCCAGTACTTC. This gives the protein CASSLTGQGVQETQYF.

Ten or more counts support this clone. This chain joins TRBV7-2 and TRBJ2-4; D not certain. The ends were cut back, 0 bases at V and 8 bases at J, with 11 bases in the middle. The CDR3 covers 14 residues. Germline V gene data show CDR1 as SGHTA and CDR2 as FQGNSA. The CDR3 coding sequence is TGTGCCAGCAGCTTAGCGAGGCAATGGGACATTCAGTACTTC. It translates to CASSLARQWDIQYF.

The rearrangement joins TRBV28 to TRBJ2-3; D perhaps matches TRBD2 (6 bases). The length of the CDR3 is 17 residues. Deletions cut 3 bases from V and 2 bases from J, with 18 bases between. Germline CDR1 reads MDHEN; CDR2 reads SYDVKM. As DNA, the CDR3 is TGTGCCAGCAGTTTCTGGTCGGGAGATAAAGACACAGATACGCAGTATTTT. Translating it yields CASSFWSGDKDTDTQYF.

V gene TRBV29-1 combines with J gene TRBJ1-1; TRBD1 might be the D (6 bases). Germline CDR1 reads SQVTM; CDR2 reads ANQGSEA. Trimming removed 7 bases at V and 3 bases at J, with 15 bases between. The CDR3 sequence is 13 residues long. CDR3 coding DNA: TGCAGCGGACAAACAGGGATGCACACTGAAGCTTTCTTT. It is translated as CSGQTGMHTEAFF.

The chain links TRBV28 to TRBJ2-3; 10 positions match TRBD2. The germline CDR1 and CDR2 sequences are MDHEN and SYDVKM. The V and J ends lost 6 bases and 4 bases, in that order; junction bases with no gene match: 7. This CDR3 spans 15 amino acids. In nucleotides, the CDR3 is TGTGCCAGCAGCGTATCTAGCGGGAGCCCAGATACGCAGTATTTT. This gives the protein CASSVSSGSPDTQYF.

The V gene is TRBV23-1, the J gene TRBJ2-3; tentatively, D is TRBD2 (9 bases). TRBV23-1 is an ORF; its function is uncertain. V lost 6 bases and J lost 1, with 35 bases in between. The CDR3 consists of 22 residues. CDR3 nucleotide sequence: TGCGCCAGCAGACCATTACAGGGGGAGCGGGAGGAAGGGGAACCTGGCACAGATACGCAGTATTTT. Translating gives CASRPLQGEREEGEPGTDTQYF.

The rearrangement links TRBV20-1 to TRBJ2-7, with TRBD2 matching over 10 bases. CDR3 size: 11 residues. The V gene's germline CDR1 is DFQATT and CDR2 SNEGSKA (reference sequence). The V gene end was trimmed by 8 bases and the J gene end by 3 bases; junction bases not matched to a gene: 1. CDR3 nucleotide sequence: TGCAGTAGGACTAGCGGCTACGAGCAGTACTTC. Amino acids: CSRTSGYEQYF.

This clone has more than one count but fewer than ten. V and J are TRBV29-1 and TRBJ1-1, with TRBD1 identical over 9 bases. CDR1 SQVTM and CDR2 ANQGSEA come from the germline V gene. Losses at the gene ends were 4 bases for V and 3 bases for J; bases not matched to a gene: 3. The CDR3 is 13 amino acids. The CDR3 reads CSVGDRVDTEAFF. In DNA, the CDR3 is TGCAGCGTTGGGGACAGGGTGGACACTGAAGCTTTCTTT. Full variable domain (outside the CDR3, taken from reference TRBV29-1 and TRBJ1-1): SAVISQKPSRDICQRGTSLTIQCQVDSQVTMMFWYRQQPGQSLTLIATANQGSEATYESGFVIDKFPISRPNLTFSTLTVSNMSPEDSSIYLCSVGDRVDTEAFFGQGTRLTVV.

This clone occurred a few times. DNA of the CDR3: TGTGCCAGCACCCCCGGGCTAGCGGGACCCAGCTCCTACAATGAGCAGTTCTTC. Residues: CASTPGLAGPSSYNEQFF. This chain links TRBV28 with TRBJ2-1; TRBD2 agrees at 9 bases. Germline V gives CDR1 MDHEN, CDR2 SYDVKM. The CDR3 has 18 residues. The J segment lost 0 bases and the V segment lost 7 bases, leaving 13 bases of the junction unmatched. Full variable domain (rest looked up from reference TRBV28 and TRBJ2-1): DVKVTQSSRYLVKRTGEKVFLECVQDMDHENMFWYRQDPGLGLRLIYFSYDVKMKEKGDIPEGYSVSREKKERFSLILESASTNQTSMYLCASTPGLAGPSSYNEQFFGPGTRLTVL.

The chain is built from TRBV2 and TRBJ1-4; TRBD1 might be the D (5 bases). Germline assignment: CDR1 SNHLY and CDR2 FYNNEI. The CDR3 contains 13 residues. Trimming removed 8 bases from V and 7 bases from J, with 14 bases in between. CDR3 sequence (DNA): TGTGCCAGCTCGGGGCCCAGAGGTGAAAAACTGTTTTTT. Translated, it gives CASSGPRGEKLFF.

This clone was detected only a few times. The V and J genes are TRBV4-1 and TRBJ2-3, with TRBD2 matching 7 bases. The CDR3 sequence is 17 residues long. Germline V CDR1 and CDR2: MGHRA, YSYEKL. V dropped 4 bases and J dropped 0; count of bases not matched to a gene: 10. The CDR3 DNA sequence: TGCGCCAGCAGCCCCGGCCTAGCGGCCTCTAGCACAGATACGCAGTATTTT. Protein: CASSPGLAASSTDTQYF.

This chain uses TRBV4-1 with TRBJ2-3; D uncertain. This CDR3 contains 13 residues. The germline V gene has CDR1 MGHRA and CDR2 YSYEKL. Between the trimmed V and J ends, which lost 1 base and 14 bases, there was a span of 16 bases. CDR3 nucleotides: TGCGCCAGCAGCCAAGTACCCCCGATCTTTCGGTATTTT. Translated, it gives CASSQVPPIFRYF.

The chain has TRBV14 and TRBJ1-5; 12 nucleotides line up with TRBD1. Looked up from germline, CDR1 is SGHDN and CDR2 is FVKESK. Trimming cost V 8 bases and J 0 bases; bases outside gene matches: 11. This CDR3 region has 18 residues. The CDR3 DNA sequence: TGTGCCAGCGCAGAACCGGGACAGGGGGCCGTTAGCAATCAGCCCCAGCATTTT. Protein product: CASAEPGQGAVSNQPQHF.